The 21 T cell receptor beta chains in this list originate from one sample, sequenced in a study of cytomegalovirus exposure and HLA in healthy donors. The PCR used 60 Vbeta and 13 Jbeta primers. Generated by immunoSEQ multiplex PCR, the TCRdb table keeps only in-frame clones and is missing some. The data show approximately 100,000 clones, approximately 80% seen once. The sequenced sample was PBMCs. The source is a man aged 35-49 years in good health and CMV-seropositive.

The chain employs TRBV7-8 and TRBJ1-2; TRBD1 matches 8 bases. The CDR3 totals 12 residues. Looked up from germline, CDR1 is SGHVS and CDR2 is FQNEAQ. The ends lost 5 bases at V and 6 bases at J; junction bases unmatched: 2. This CDR3 reads CASSRTGHGYTF. The CDR3 DNA sequence: TGTGCCAGCAGCCGGACAGGGCATGGCTACACCTTC.

The table lists this clone with a count of one. The chain joins TRBV4-2 to TRBJ2-2, with a tentative D call TRBD2 (6 bases). Per the germline V gene, CDR1 is LGHNA and CDR2 is YNFKEQ. V was pared by 1 base and J by 1 base, with 10 bases between. This CDR3 comprises 16 residues. This CDR3 is CASSQAGDRNTGELFF. CDR3 sequence (DNA): TGTGCCAGCAGCCAAGCGGGGGACCGGAACACCGGGGAGCTGTTTTTT.

The chain links TRBV10-2 to TRBJ2-3; 8 bases align to TRBD1. J was trimmed by 2 bases and V by 6 bases; bases with no gene match: 7. Germline lookup yields CDR1 WSHSY and CDR2 SAAADI. The CDR3 has 15 amino acids. CDR3 in amino acids: CASREGQVITDTQYF. The CDR3 DNA reads TGCGCCAGCAGGGAGGGACAGGTGATCACAGATACGCAGTATTTT.

This clone was observed a single time. The chain couples TRBV5-1 to TRBJ2-7, with D tentatively TRBD1 (6 bases). Germline V gene data show CDR1 as SGHRS and CDR2 as YFSETQ. V was pared by 4 bases and J by 2 bases, with 31 bases between. The CDR3 consists of 20 residues. The CDR3: CASSRLPRGTGTGSTYEQYF. CDR3 bases: TGCGCCAGCAGCCGACTCCCAAGGGGAACAGGAACAGGGTCCACCTACGAGCAGTACTTC.

The chain has TRBV30 and TRBJ1-4, with 9 bases that match TRBD1. J gave up 5 bases and V 2 bases, and 3 bases lay outside the gene matches. CDR1 and CDR2 (germline): GTSNPN, SVGIG (reference sequence). The CDR3 spans 14 residues. The CDR3 is CAWSQGQGNEKLFF. Written as DNA, the CDR3 is TGTGCCTGGAGTCAAGGACAGGGGAATGAAAAACTGTTTTTT.

The chain recombines TRBV28 with TRBJ2-5; weak D call: TRBD2 (6 bases). The CDR3 runs 15 residues. Trimming took 1 base from V and 5 from J, leaving 14 bases between them. Germline loops: CDR1 MDHEN, CDR2 SYDVKM. As DNA, the CDR3 is TGTGCCAGCAGTTTATTCGTCGGGGGTGGCGAGACCCAGTACTTC. Its protein is CASSLFVGGGETQYF.

The rearrangement uses TRBV6-1 and TRBJ2-1; D remains ambiguous. CDR1 and CDR2 from the germline V gene are MNHNS and SASEGT. This CDR3 region has 14 residues. The V end was cut by 9 bases, the J end by 2 bases, with 14 bases between. In DNA, the CDR3 is TGTGCCAGGACACAGAGACATACCTACAATGAGCAGTTCTTC. This codes for CARTQRHTYNEQFF.

This clone was seen once. The chain has TRBV16 and TRBJ1-5; D remains ambiguous. The germline V and J ends were trimmed by 4 bases and 2 bases, with 27 bases remaining between them. The CDR3 extends over 20 amino acids. Per germline, CDR1 KGHSY and CDR2 FQNENV. CDR3 DNA: TGTGCCAGCAGCCGCCCGAAGGGAGGGAGTCCTAATTCTGGCAATCAGCCCCAGCATTTT. Protein sequence: CASSRPKGGSPNSGNQPQHF. The full variable domain, its missing parts supplied by reference TRBV16 and TRBJ1-5, is GEEVAQTPKHLVRGEGQKAKLYCAPIKGHSYVFWYQQVLKNEFKFLISFQNENVFDETGMPKERFSAKCLPNSPCSLEIQATKLEDSAVYFCASSRPKGGSPNSGNQPQHFGDGTRLSIL.

The chain uses TRBV4-1 and TRBJ1-2, with 11 bases that match TRBD1. The germline V gene encodes CDR1 MGHRA and CDR2 YSYEKL. Losses at the gene ends were 1 base for V and 4 bases for J; bases not matched to a gene: 5. CDR3 length: 16 residues. CDR3 in amino acids: CASSQARDRGGYGYTF. In DNA form, the CDR3 reads TGCGCCAGCAGCCAAGCCCGGGACAGGGGGGGCTATGGCTACACCTTC.

This clone came up once. This chain joins TRBV13 and TRBJ2-6, with 8 bases lining up with TRBD1. Germline trimming cut 1 base from V and 4 bases from J; bases unmatched to any gene: 9. CDR3 length: 18 amino acids. The germline V gene has CDR1 PRHDT and CDR2 FYEKMQ (reference sequence). The CDR3 loop reads CASSLVRRGRAGANVLTF. The CDR3 coding sequence is TGTGCCAGCAGCTTAGTTCGCAGGGGGCGTGCGGGGGCCAACGTCCTGACTTTC.

This chain uses TRBV7-3 with TRBJ1-5, with D unclear. The germline CDR1 and CDR2 sequences are SGHTA and FQGTGA. V was trimmed by 5 bases and J by 5 bases, leaving 10 bases between them. CDR3 length equals 13 residues. The CDR3 spells CASSPGVDQPQHF. In DNA, the CDR3 is TGTGCCAGCAGCCCCGGAGTTGATCAGCCCCAGCATTTT.

The rearrangement joins TRBV28 to TRBJ2-2, with a possible D match to TRBD2 (5 bases). The germline V gene has CDR1 MDHEN and CDR2 SYDVKM. This CDR3 is built from 16 residues. V was clipped by 3 bases and J by 3 bases, with 14 bases between them. CDR3 loop: CASSLIIGKHTGELFF. DNA for the CDR3: TGTGCCAGCAGTTTGATAATCGGGAAGCACACCGGGGAGCTGTTTTTT.

Only a few counts were recorded for this clone. The genes are TRBV13 and TRBJ1-3; D remains ambiguous. Per germline, CDR1 PRHDT and CDR2 FYEKMQ (reference sequence). The CDR3 consists of 15 residues. V lost 5 bases, J lost 4 bases, and 15 bases lay in between. As DNA, the CDR3 is TGTGCCAGCAGCCCCCGCACCCGAGCCGGAAACACCATATATTTT. It is translated as CASSPRTRAGNTIYF. The whole variable domain, remainder taken from reference TRBV13 and TRBJ1-3, is AAGVIQSPRHLIKEKRETATLKCYPIPRHDTVYWYQQGPGQDPQFLISFYEKMQSDKGSIPDRFSAQQFSDYHSELNMSSLELGDSALYFCASSPRTRAGNTIYFGEGSWLTVV.

J is TRBJ2-7 and V is TRBV27; the match to TRBD1 covers 7 bases. Losses at the gene ends were 6 bases for V and 1 base for J; bases not matched to a gene: 9. From germline, CDR1 is MNHEY and CDR2 SMNVEV (reference sequence). This CDR3 is built from 15 residues. The chain's CDR3 is CASRTGVWGSYEQYF. As DNA, the CDR3 is TGTGCCAGCAGAACAGGGGTTTGGGGTTCCTACGAGCAGTACTTC.

This clone came up a few times. The chain couples TRBV7-9 to TRBJ2-7; no reliable D call. Trimming cost V 5 bases and J 2 bases, with 13 bases left between them. The germline V gene has CDR1 SEHNR and CDR2 FQNEAQ (reference sequence). There are 14 residues in the CDR3. CDR3 region: CASSPQTGPYEQYF. In nucleotides, the CDR3 is TGTGCCAGCAGCCCCCAGACTGGCCCCTACGAGCAGTACTTC. Together with reference TRBV7-9 and TRBJ2-7, the CDR3 gives the full variable domain: DTGVSQNPRHKITKRGQNVTFRCDPISEHNRLYWYRQTLGQGPEFLTYFQNEAQLEKSRLLSDRFSAERPKGSFSTLEIQRTEQGDSAMYLCASSPQTGPYEQYFGPGTRLTVT.

V and J are TRBV28 and TRBJ2-7, with 15 positions matching TRBD2. Per germline, CDR1 MDHEN and CDR2 SYDVKM. The CDR3 totals 20 residues. Losses at the gene ends were 1 base for V and 2 bases for J; bases not matched to a gene: 12. The CDR3 DNA reads as TGTGCCAGCAGTTTATCGAACCCGGGACTAGCGGGGGGCCGAACCTACGAGCAGTACTTC. It encodes CASSLSNPGLAGGRTYEQYF.

CDR3 in amino acids: CASTRSGLNSPLHF. Here the CDR3 DNA reads TGTGCCAGCACCCGTTCAGGCCTTAATTCACCCCTCCACTTT. The rearrangement uses TRBV6-5 and TRBJ1-6; unclear D gene. Germline CDR1 MNHEY, CDR2 SVGAGI. The V and J ends lost 7 bases and 6 bases respectively, with 13 bases between them. This CDR3 is 14 amino acids long.

The chain employs TRBV19 and TRBJ1-5; D gene uncertain. This CDR3 region has 12 residues. Germline V gives CDR1 LNHDA, CDR2 SQIVND (reference sequence). The CDR3 DNA sequence: TGTGGAACGGGGTATAGCAATCAGCCCCAGCATTTT. Encoded protein: CGTGYSNQPQHF.

The chain links TRBV5-1 to TRBJ1-2; D might be TRBD1 (6 bases). CDR3 size: 15 residues. Germline CDR1 SGHRS, CDR2 YFSETQ. Between the trimmed V and J ends, which lost 0 bases and 3 bases, there was a span of 12 bases. The CDR3 sequence: CASSLGGQGHYGYTF. CDR3 in DNA: TGCGCCAGCAGCTTGGGGGGGCAGGGCCACTATGGCTACACCTTC.

The V and J genes are TRBV7-6 and TRBJ2-7; maybe TRBD2 (7 bases). The CDR3 runs to 14 residues. V was shortened by 4 bases and J by 6 bases, with 16 bases between the two germline ends. Germline-derived CDR1 and CDR2 are SGHVS and FNYEAQ. The CDR3 nucleotides are TGTGCCAGCAGCTCAAAGGGGGGGGCTCTCGAGCAGTACTTC. Translating it yields CASSSKGGALEQYF.

This clone was seen more than once but under ten times. In nucleotides, the CDR3 is TGCGCCAGCAGCGAGGGGACACGTCACAACACCGGGGAGCTGTTTTTT. Amino acid sequence: CASSEGTRHNTGELFF. The J gene is TRBJ2-2, the V gene TRBV4-3, with D perhaps matching TRBD1 (6 bases). The CDR3 has 16 amino acids. Trimming removed 5 bases at V and 2 bases at J, with 15 bases between. The V gene's germline CDR1 is LGHNA and CDR2 YSLEER.